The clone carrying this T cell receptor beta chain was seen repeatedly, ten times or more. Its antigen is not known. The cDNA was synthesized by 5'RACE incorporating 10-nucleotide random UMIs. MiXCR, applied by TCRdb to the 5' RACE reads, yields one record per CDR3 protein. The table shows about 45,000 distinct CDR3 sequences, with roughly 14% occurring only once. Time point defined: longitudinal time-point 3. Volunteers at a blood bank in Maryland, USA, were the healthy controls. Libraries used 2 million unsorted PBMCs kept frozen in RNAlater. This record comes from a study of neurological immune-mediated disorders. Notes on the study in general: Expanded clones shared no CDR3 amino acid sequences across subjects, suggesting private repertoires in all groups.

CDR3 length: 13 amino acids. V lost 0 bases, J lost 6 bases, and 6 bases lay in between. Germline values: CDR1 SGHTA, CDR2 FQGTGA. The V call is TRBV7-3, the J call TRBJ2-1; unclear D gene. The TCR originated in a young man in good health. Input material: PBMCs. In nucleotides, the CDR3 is TGTGCCAGCAGCTTAACGGCCGGCAATGAGCAGTTCTTC. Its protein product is CASSLTAGNEQFF.